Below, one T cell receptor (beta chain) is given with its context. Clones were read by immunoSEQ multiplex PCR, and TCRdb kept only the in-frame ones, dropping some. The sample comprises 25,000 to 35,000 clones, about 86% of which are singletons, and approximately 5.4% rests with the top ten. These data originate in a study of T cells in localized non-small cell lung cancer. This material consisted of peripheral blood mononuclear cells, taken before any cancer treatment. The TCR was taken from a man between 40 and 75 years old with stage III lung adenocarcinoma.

The CDR3 here is CASSSGRTYEQYF. The CDR3 nucleotides are TGTGCCAGCAGTTCGGGACGGACCTACGAGCAGTACTTC. The chain recombines TRBV2 with TRBJ2-7; D is tentatively TRBD1 or TRBD2 (5 bases each). V shed 5 bases and J shed 2 bases, with 10 bases lying between them. Germline loops: CDR1 SNHLY, CDR2 FYNNEI. The CDR3 extends over 13 amino acids.